This entry is about one TCR beta chain. This sample is drawn from a study of metastatic and nonmetastatic thyroid tumors. No treatment had been given to any patient before thyroid surgery. The length of the CDR3 is 14 residues. With 0 bases removed from V and 3 bases from J, the gap between germline ends came to 8 bases. CDR1 SEHNR and CDR2 FQNEAQ come from the germline V gene (reference sequence). From the PCR reads, TCRdb re-called clones with MiXCR. The data hold 20,000 to 30,000 clones, with roughly 24% observed a single time. The sample was blood. The gene calls are TRBV7-9 and TRBJ1-1, with D perhaps matching TRBD1 (6 bases). This TCR derives from a female donor with papillary thyroid cancer or a benign thyroid nodule (not recorded which). Some clones in this sample may be carry-over from other donors' samples. CDR3 sequence: CASSLAGGHTEAFF. In nucleotides, the CDR3 is TGTGCCAGCAGCTTAGCGGGGGGGCACACTGAAGCTTTCTTT.